This T cell receptor (beta chain) was found in a study of T cells after yellow fever vaccination. Looking at the study overall: Fractions of low cell number were prepared using SMART-Seq v4 Ultra Low Input.

The CDR3 contains 12 residues. CDR1 and CDR2 (germline): SGHRS, YFSETQ. Deletions cut 5 bases from V and 0 bases from J, with 4 bases between. This clonotype was counted only a few times. Its antigen is still unknown. Study-wide results and limits: Abundant bulk-derived clonotypes could contaminate FACS-sorted repertoires. Researchers report a weaker secondary response that nonetheless peaked faster, day 5 versus 15.

5'RACE template switching added a universal primer site and UMIs to TCR cDNA. TCRdb used MiXCR to reprocess the 5' RACE reads, holding one entry per CDR3 protein. This repertoire shows about 170,000 distinct CDR3 sequences, 5.5% to 7.5% found once; its top ten account for roughly 3%. The V and J genes are TRBV5-1 and TRBJ2-3; no definite D call. The TCR sequence derives from a man aged 18 to 29 who received the YFV17D yellow fever vaccine. Material: CD4+ T cells sorted from PBMCs, obtained on the day of the first yellow fever vaccination. CDR3 sequence reads: CASRFSTDTQYF. CDR3 bases: TGCGCCAGCAGGTTCAGCACAGATACGCAGTATTTT. The whole variable domain, filled in from reference TRBV5-1 and TRBJ2-3, reads KAGVTQTPRYLIKTRGQQVTLSCSPISGHRSVSWYQQTPGQGLQFLFEYFSETQRNKGNFPGRFSGRQFSNSRSEMNVSTLELGDSALYLCASRFSTDTQYFGPGTRLTVL.